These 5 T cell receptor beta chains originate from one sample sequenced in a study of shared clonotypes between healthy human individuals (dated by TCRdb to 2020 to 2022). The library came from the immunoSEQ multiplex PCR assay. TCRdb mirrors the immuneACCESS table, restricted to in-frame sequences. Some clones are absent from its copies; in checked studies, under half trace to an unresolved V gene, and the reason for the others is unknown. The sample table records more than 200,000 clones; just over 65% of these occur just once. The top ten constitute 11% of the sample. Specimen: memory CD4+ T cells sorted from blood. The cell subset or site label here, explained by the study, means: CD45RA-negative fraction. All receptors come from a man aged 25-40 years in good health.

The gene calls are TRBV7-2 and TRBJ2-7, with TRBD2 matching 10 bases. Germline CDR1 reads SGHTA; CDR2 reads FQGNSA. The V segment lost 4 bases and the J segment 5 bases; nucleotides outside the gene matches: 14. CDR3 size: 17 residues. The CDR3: CASSSGPSGRGGHEQYF. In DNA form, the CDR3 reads TGTGCCAGCAGCTCAGGGCCTAGCGGGAGAGGAGGACACGAGCAGTACTTC. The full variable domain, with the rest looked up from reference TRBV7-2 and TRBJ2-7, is GAGVSQSPSNKVTEKGKDVELRCDPISGHTALYWYRQSLGQGLEFLIYFQGNSAPDKSGLPSDRFSAERTGGSVSTLTIQRTQQEDSAVYLCASSSGPSGRGGHEQYFGPGTRLTVT.

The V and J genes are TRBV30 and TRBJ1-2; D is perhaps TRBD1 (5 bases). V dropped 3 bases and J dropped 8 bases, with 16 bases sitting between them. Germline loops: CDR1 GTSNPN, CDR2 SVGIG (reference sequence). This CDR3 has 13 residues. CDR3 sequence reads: CAWRELGLKGYTF. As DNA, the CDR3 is TGTGCCTGGAGGGAATTGGGACTTAAGGGCTACACCTTC.

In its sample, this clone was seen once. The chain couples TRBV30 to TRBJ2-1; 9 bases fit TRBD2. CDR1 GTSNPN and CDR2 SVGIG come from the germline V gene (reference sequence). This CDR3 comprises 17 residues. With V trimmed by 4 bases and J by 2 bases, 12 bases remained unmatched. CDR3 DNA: TGTGCCTGGAAGAAAGCAGGACTAGCGCTTGCCTACAATGAGCAGTTCTTC. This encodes CAWKKAGLALAYNEQFF.

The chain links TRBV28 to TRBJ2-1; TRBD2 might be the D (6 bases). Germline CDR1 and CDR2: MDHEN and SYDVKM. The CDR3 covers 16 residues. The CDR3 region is CATAPGGTGSYNEQFF. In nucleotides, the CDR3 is TGTGCGACCGCCCCGGGCGGGACGGGATCCTACAATGAGCAGTTCTTC. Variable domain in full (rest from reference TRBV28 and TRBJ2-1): DVKVTQSSRYLVKRTGEKVFLECVQDMDHENMFWYRQDPGLGLRLIYFSYDVKMKEKGDIPEGYSVSREKKERFSLILESASTNQTSMYLCATAPGGTGSYNEQFFGPGTRLTVL.

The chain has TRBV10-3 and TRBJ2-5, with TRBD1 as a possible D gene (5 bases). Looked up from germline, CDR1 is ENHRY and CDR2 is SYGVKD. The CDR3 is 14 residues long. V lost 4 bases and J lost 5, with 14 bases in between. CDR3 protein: CAISGTLPGETQYF. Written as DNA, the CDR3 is TGTGCCATCAGTGGGACACTACCAGGGGAGACCCAGTACTTC.